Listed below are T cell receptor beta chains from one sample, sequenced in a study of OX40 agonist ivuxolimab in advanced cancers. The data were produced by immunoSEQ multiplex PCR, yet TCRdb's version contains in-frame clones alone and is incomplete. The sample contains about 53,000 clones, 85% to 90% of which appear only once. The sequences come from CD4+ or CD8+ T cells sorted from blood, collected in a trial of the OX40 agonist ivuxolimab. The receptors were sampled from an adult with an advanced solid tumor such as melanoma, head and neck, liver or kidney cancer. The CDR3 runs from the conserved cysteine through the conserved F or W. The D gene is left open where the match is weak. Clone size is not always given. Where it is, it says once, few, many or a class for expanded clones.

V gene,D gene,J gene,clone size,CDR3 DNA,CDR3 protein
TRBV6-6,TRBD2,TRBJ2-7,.,TGTGCCAGCAGCCGATTAGCGGGAGCGACCTACGAGCAGTACTTC,CASSRLAGATYEQYF
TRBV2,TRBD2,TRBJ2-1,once,TGTGCCAGCAGTGACTCTAGCGGGAGGGACAATGAGCAGTTCTTC,CASSDSSGRDNEQFF
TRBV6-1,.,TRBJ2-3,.,TGTGCCAGCAGTGAATCGGGCACAGATACGCAGTATTTT,CASSESGTDTQYF
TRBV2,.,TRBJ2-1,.,TGTGCCAGCAGTCCCATAGGGGTTAACGAGCAGTTCTTC,CASSPIGVNEQFF
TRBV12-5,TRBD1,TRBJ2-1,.,TGTGCTAGTGGTACGAGAGTGGGACAGGTGATATACAATGAGCAGTTCTTC,CASGTRVGQVIYNEQFF
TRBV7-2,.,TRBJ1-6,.,TGTGCCAGCAGCTCCGAAGGTAGGGGTAATTCACCCCTCCACTTT,CASSSEGRGNSPLHF
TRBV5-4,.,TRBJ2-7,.,TGTGCCAGCAGCTGGGGGTACAGGGACACCCAGTACTTC,CASSWGYRDTQYF
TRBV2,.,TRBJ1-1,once,TGTGCCAGCAGTTCTGGGTTTGGGGCTGAAGCTTTCTTT,CASSSGFGAEAFF
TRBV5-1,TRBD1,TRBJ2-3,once,TGCGCCAGCAGCTTGGGTGGCGGACAGGTTAGCACAGATACGCAGTATTTT,CASSLGGGQVSTDTQYF
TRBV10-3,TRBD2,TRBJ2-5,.,TGTGCCATCAGTGAGCCCGTAGCGGGAGGGACGGAGACCCAGTACTTC,CAISEPVAGGTETQYF
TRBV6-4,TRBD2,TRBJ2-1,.,TGTGCCAGCAGTGATATGTCTAGCGGGAGCGAGCAGTTCTTC,CASSDMSSGSEQFF
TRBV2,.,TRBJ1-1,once,TGTGCCAGCAGTGGAGGACGAGAAAGACGGGGAGCTTTCTTT,CASSGGRERRGAFF
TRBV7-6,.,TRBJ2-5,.,TGTGCCAGCAGCTTTGGGGGGATGGGGGAGACCCAGTACTTC,CASSFGGMGETQYF
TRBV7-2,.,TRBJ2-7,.,TGTGCCAGCAGCCCGCAGGGGCTCCTAAGCTCCTACGAGCAGTACTTC,CASSPQGLLSSYEQYF
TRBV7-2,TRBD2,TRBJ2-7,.,TGTGCCAGCAGCCCGGGCGGAGCGGGAGATTACGAGCAGTACTTC,CASSPGGAGDYEQYF
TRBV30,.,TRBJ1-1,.,TGTGCCTGGAGTAACCGGGTGGAAGCTTTCTTT,CAWSNRVEAFF
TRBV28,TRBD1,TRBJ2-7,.,TGTGCCAGCAGCTCTACCTCCCTCGCCGGACAGGGGGCCTACGAGCAGTACTTC,CASSSTSLAGQGAYEQYF
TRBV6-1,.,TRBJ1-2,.,TGTGCCAGCAGACCTCGGGAGCCAGACTTCTATGGCTACACCTTC,CASRPREPDFYGYTF